The T cell receptor (beta chain) under discussion was sequenced for a study of patients and donors after allogeneic stem cell transplantation. TCRdb re-analysed the RT-PCR reads in MiXCR, keeping a single row per CDR3 protein. The sample lists hundreds of thousands of distinct CDR3 sequences; roughly two fifths were seen once. The CDR3 has 15 amino acids. Germline trimming cut 4 bases from V and 9 bases from J; bases unmatched to any gene: 9. From germline, CDR1 is KGHSH and CDR2 LQKENI. This clonotype was detected a few times. The sequence was collected from a human donor who was either an allogeneic HSCT recipient or a stem cell or donor lymphocyte infusion donor (not recorded which). It is not recorded whose cells these are; they may come from a transplant donor. Sequencing was performed on blood, either unsorted or a sorted T cell fraction (not recorded which). The genes are TRBV18 and TRBJ1-6; 7 nucleotides match TRBD1. CDR3 region: CASSRNRGVGSPLHF. CDR3 DNA: TGTGCCAGCTCACGAAACAGGGGAGTCGGTTCACCCCTCCACTTT.